This T cell receptor (beta chain) was captured by sequencing in a study of blood T cell repertoires in COVID-19. This CDR3 has 13 residues. V was shortened by 5 bases and J by 0 bases, with 8 bases between the two germline ends. Germline lookup yields CDR1 SGHRS and CDR2 YFSETQ. TCRdb's copy holds only in-frame clones and misses some; the assay was immunoSEQ multiplex PCR. This table has over 7,000 clones, 75% to 90% appearing once. Material for sequencing was peripheral blood. V and J are TRBV5-1 and TRBJ1-1; D not certain. This sequence was found in a human donor in a cohort sampled during active COVID-19. The CDR3 sequence is CASSSTLNTEAFF. The CDR3 bases are TGCGCCAGCAGTTCAACATTGAACACTGAAGCTTTCTTT.